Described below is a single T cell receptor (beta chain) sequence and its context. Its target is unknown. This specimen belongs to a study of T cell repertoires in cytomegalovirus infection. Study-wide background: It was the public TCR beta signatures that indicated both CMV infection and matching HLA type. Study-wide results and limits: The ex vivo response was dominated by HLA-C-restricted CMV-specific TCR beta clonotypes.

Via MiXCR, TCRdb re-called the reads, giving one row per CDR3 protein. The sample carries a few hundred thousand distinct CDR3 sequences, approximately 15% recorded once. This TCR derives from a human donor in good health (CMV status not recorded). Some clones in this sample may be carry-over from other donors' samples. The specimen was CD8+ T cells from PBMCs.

The DNA of the CDR3 is TGCGCCAGCAGTCAAGAGGGGGGCCCCACCGCGTCCTACGAGCAGTACTTC. This sequence encodes CASSQEGGPTASYEQYF. The chain employs TRBV23-1 and TRBJ2-7; D may be TRBD1 or TRBD2 (6 bases each). TRBV23-1 is placed among ORFs of uncertain function. V was trimmed by 2 bases and J by 1 base, leaving 18 bases between them. The CDR3 contains 17 residues.